Reported below is one T cell receptor (beta chain). Its antigen is unknown. Germline-derived CDR1 and CDR2 are MGHRA and YSYEKL. The CDR3 consists of 15 residues. The V gene end was trimmed by 4 bases and the J gene end by 8 bases; junction bases not matched to a gene: 10. These data come from a study of radiotherapy plus CTLA-4 blockade in lung cancer. The study's findings and limits: The best prediction of response reportedly came from early blood T cell clone dynamics, with interferon-beta. Expansion in blood of tumor-derived TCR clones was seen after radiotherapy plus ipilimumab.

Sequencing used immunoSEQ multiplex PCR; TCRdb keeps in-frame clones, though not all of them. The data contain about 72,000 clones, around 80% of them singletons. The material sequenced was peripheral blood, taken from a patient treated with radiotherapy plus ipilimumab. This rearrangement joins TRBV4-1 to TRBJ1-2; 10 bases are shared with TRBD1. The origin of this receptor is a human donor with non-small cell lung cancer who had a complete response to radiotherapy plus ipilimumab. The CDR3 reads CASSLIRDRGEGYTF. The DNA for the CDR3 is TGCGCCAGCAGCCTAATCCGGGACAGGGGTGAGGGCTACACCTTC.